What follows describes a single T cell receptor beta chain. V lost 4 bases, J lost 2 bases, and 8 bases lay in between. CDR1 is SGHTA, CDR2 FQGTGA, per germline. CDR3 length: 13 amino acids. These data are taken from a study of shared clonotypes between healthy human individuals. The protocol was immunoSEQ multiplex PCR, while the TCRdb copy is restricted to in-frame clones and leaves out a portion. The data contain under 1,100,000 clones, 78% of them singletons. This sequence originates from a man between 18 and 29 years old in good health. Some clones in this sample may be carry-over from other donors' samples. The chain recombines TRBV7-3 with TRBJ2-5, with D possibly TRBD2 on 5 matching bases. The sample was memory CD4+ T cells from PBMCs. Subset specified: CD45RA-negative fraction. DNA of the CDR3: TGTGCCAGCAGCTCTAGCAAACAAGAGACCCAGTACTTC. Its protein is CASSSSKQETQYF.